A selection of T cell receptor beta chains follows, all from one sample in a study of CD8 T cell repertoires and HIV-1 epitope variants. No antigen has been assigned to these receptors. Repertoires were generated with immunoSEQ multiplex PCR, while TCRdb's copy carries only in-frame clones and drops some. The sample includes around 5,400 clones, more than 50% of them seen just once. Sequencing was performed on cultured CD8+ T cells derived from PBMCs. Receptor source: a male donor with HIV. Each CDR3 is given with its conserved first and last residue. D genes are given only for firm matches. A row's size may be missing; if present it is once, few, many or a size class.

j_call: TRBJ1-2; d_call: -; v_call: TRBV18; clone_size: -; cdr3_aa: CASSPSIDGYTF; cdr3_nt: TGTGCCAGCTCGCCCTCAATAGATGGCTACACCTTC
j_call: TRBJ2-7; d_call: -; v_call: TRBV11-2; clone_size: few; cdr3_aa: CASSGWSNPYEQYF; cdr3_nt: TGTGCCAGCAGCGGTTGGAGTAATCCCTACGAGCAGTACTTC
j_call: TRBJ2-7; d_call: -; v_call: TRBV5-1; clone_size: -; cdr3_aa: CASSPGSYEQYF; cdr3_nt: TGCGCCAGCAGCCCGGGGTCATACGAGCAGTACTTC
j_call: TRBJ1-2; d_call: TRBD1; v_call: TRBV30; clone_size: once; cdr3_aa: CAWRRPTGGVNYGYTF; cdr3_nt: TGTGCCTGGAGGCGACCAACAGGGGGCGTAAACTATGGCTACACCTTC
j_call: TRBJ2-7; d_call: -; v_call: TRBV28; clone_size: once; cdr3_aa: CASSQPSPYEQYF; cdr3_nt: TGTGCCAGCAGTCAGCCATCCCCCTACGAGCAGTACTTC
j_call: TRBJ1-1; d_call: -; v_call: TRBV5-1; clone_size: few; cdr3_aa: CASSLGGEAFF; cdr3_nt: TGCGCCAGCAGCTTGGGGGGCGAAGCTTTCTTT
j_call: TRBJ2-7; d_call: TRBD1; v_call: TRBV7-9; clone_size: -; cdr3_aa: CASSFPRGPVDEQYF; cdr3_nt: TGTGCCAGCAGCTTCCCGAGGGGGCCGGTCGACGAGCAGTACTTC
j_call: TRBJ2-7; d_call: -; v_call: TRBV7-3; clone_size: -; cdr3_aa: CASSPGSGPSYEQYF; cdr3_nt: TGTGCCAGCAGCCCAGGAAGCGGCCCTTCCTACGAGCAGTACTTC
j_call: TRBJ1-1; d_call: -; v_call: TRBV7-3; clone_size: -; cdr3_aa: CASSLMDSPNTEAFF; cdr3_nt: TGTGCCAGCAGCCTTATGGACAGTCCGAACACTGAAGCTTTCTTT
j_call: TRBJ2-7; d_call: TRBD2; v_call: TRBV9; clone_size: few; cdr3_aa: CASSVSGGEVQYF; cdr3_nt: TGTGCCAGCAGCGTATCGGGAGGGGAGGTGCAGTACTTC
j_call: TRBJ1-1; d_call: -; v_call: TRBV9; clone_size: medium-sized; cdr3_aa: CASSAGEILNTEAFF; cdr3_nt: TGTGCCAGCAGCGCCGGGGAGATTTTGAACACTGAAGCTTTCTTT
j_call: TRBJ1-1; d_call: -; v_call: TRBV28; clone_size: large; cdr3_aa: CATFPTGSNTEAFF; cdr3_nt: TGTGCCACCTTTCCGACAGGCTCGAACACTGAAGCTTTCTTT
j_call: TRBJ2-1; d_call: TRBD2; v_call: TRBV10-3; clone_size: -; cdr3_aa: CAIRAGGSDEQFF; cdr3_nt: TGTGCCATTAGGGCGGGGGGGTCTGATGAGCAGTTCTTC
j_call: TRBJ2-7; d_call: TRBD2; v_call: TRBV7-9; clone_size: -; cdr3_aa: CASSLPGRAYEQYF; cdr3_nt: TGTGCCAGCAGCTTACCAGGGAGGGCCTACGAGCAGTACTTC
j_call: TRBJ2-7; d_call: -; v_call: TRBV15; clone_size: -; cdr3_aa: CATKGSLMEQYF; cdr3_nt: TGTGCCACCAAGGGCTCTCTGATGGAGCAGTACTTC
j_call: TRBJ1-5; d_call: -; v_call: TRBV15; clone_size: -; cdr3_aa: CATSNPRQPQHF; cdr3_nt: TGTGCCACCAGCAACCCGCGACAGCCCCAGCATTTT
j_call: TRBJ1-5; d_call: -; v_call: TRBV27; clone_size: -; cdr3_aa: CASSPLTSNQPQHF; cdr3_nt: TGTGCCAGCAGTCCGCTTACGTCCAATCAGCCCCAGCATTTT
j_call: TRBJ2-1; d_call: -; v_call: TRBV5-1; clone_size: -; cdr3_aa: CASSGNNEQFF; cdr3_nt: TGCGCCAGCAGCGGAAACAATGAGCAGTTCTTC
j_call: TRBJ1-2; d_call: TRBD1; v_call: TRBV7-2; clone_size: few; cdr3_aa: CASSNTGGGYTF; cdr3_nt: TGTGCCAGCAGCAACACAGGGGGTGGCTACACCTTC
j_call: TRBJ2-1; d_call: -; v_call: TRBV6-5; clone_size: -; cdr3_aa: CASSYDSSLNEQFF; cdr3_nt: TGTGCCAGCAGTTACGACAGTTCCCTCAATGAGCAGTTCTTC
j_call: TRBJ2-2; d_call: -; v_call: TRBV6-5; clone_size: -; cdr3_aa: CASSYAETGELFF; cdr3_nt: TGTGCCAGCAGTTACGCGGAAACCGGGGAGCTGTTTTTT
j_call: TRBJ2-1; d_call: -; v_call: TRBV14; clone_size: -; cdr3_aa: CASSRPGRGAFNEQFF; cdr3_nt: TGTGCCAGCAGCCGGCCTGGCAGGGGAGCTTTCAATGAGCAGTTCTTC
j_call: TRBJ2-7; d_call: TRBD2; v_call: TRBV27; clone_size: medium-sized; cdr3_aa: CASSPISTSGSSYEQYF; cdr3_nt: TGTGCCAGCAGCCCCATCTCTACTAGCGGGAGCTCCTACGAGCAGTACTTC
j_call: TRBJ1-1; d_call: -; v_call: TRBV4-2; clone_size: large; cdr3_aa: CASSQVNTEAFF; cdr3_nt: TGTGCCAGCAGCCAAGTGAACACTGAAGCTTTCTTT
j_call: TRBJ1-2; d_call: TRBD1; v_call: TRBV5-6; clone_size: -; cdr3_aa: CASSRDSYGYTF; cdr3_nt: TGTGCCAGCAGCCGGGACAGCTATGGCTACACCTTC
j_call: TRBJ2-2; d_call: -; v_call: TRBV6-1; clone_size: few; cdr3_aa: CASSDKGETGELFF; cdr3_nt: TGTGCCAGCAGTGACAAGGGGGAGACCGGGGAGCTGTTTTTT
j_call: TRBJ2-5; d_call: TRBD2; v_call: TRBV5-4; clone_size: -; cdr3_aa: CASSPQRGDAETQYF; cdr3_nt: TGTGCCAGCAGCCCCCAGCGGGGAGATGCAGAGACCCAGTACTTC
j_call: TRBJ2-3; d_call: -; v_call: TRBV7-2; clone_size: -; cdr3_aa: CASLIAGTDTQYF; cdr3_nt: TGTGCCAGCCTCATAGCGGGCACAGATACGCAGTATTTT
j_call: TRBJ2-3; d_call: -; v_call: TRBV27; clone_size: -; cdr3_aa: CASSPPTDTQYF; cdr3_nt: TGTGCCAGCAGTCCACCCACAGATACGCAGTATTTT
j_call: TRBJ2-7; d_call: -; v_call: TRBV11-3; clone_size: -; cdr3_aa: CASSLTRWDEQYF; cdr3_nt: TGTGCCAGCAGCTTAACACGGTGGGACGAGCAGTACTTC
j_call: TRBJ1-6; d_call: -; v_call: TRBV5-4; clone_size: few; cdr3_aa: CASSRLMDNSPLHF; cdr3_nt: TGTGCCAGCAGCCGGTTGATGGATAATTCACCCCTCCACTTT
j_call: TRBJ1-5; d_call: -; v_call: TRBV4-2; clone_size: few; cdr3_aa: CASSLDALSNQPQHF; cdr3_nt: TGTGCCAGCAGCCTGGATGCCCTGAGCAATCAGCCCCAGCATTTT
j_call: TRBJ2-1; d_call: TRBD2; v_call: TRBV19; clone_size: -; cdr3_aa: CASSPGLAGGGREQFF; cdr3_nt: TGTGCCAGTAGTCCCGGGCTAGCGGGCGGTGGGCGGGAGCAGTTCTTC
j_call: TRBJ2-1; d_call: TRBD2; v_call: TRBV30; clone_size: -; cdr3_aa: CAWSTPPGLAGSNEQFF; cdr3_nt: TGTGCCTGGAGTACTCCCCCGGGACTAGCGGGATCCAATGAGCAGTTCTTC
j_call: TRBJ2-3; d_call: -; v_call: TRBV7-3; clone_size: -; cdr3_aa: CASSFNGGPGDTQYF; cdr3_nt: TGTGCCAGCAGCTTTAACGGGGGGCCGGGAGATACGCAGTATTTT
j_call: TRBJ1-2; d_call: TRBD1; v_call: TRBV28; clone_size: -; cdr3_aa: CASNRGSNYGYTF; cdr3_nt: TGTGCCAGCAACAGGGGATCTAACTATGGCTACACCTTC
j_call: TRBJ2-7; d_call: TRBD1; v_call: TRBV13; clone_size: few; cdr3_aa: CASSFTGTGVYEQYF; cdr3_nt: TGTGCCAGCAGCTTCACCGGGACAGGGGTCTACGAGCAGTACTTC
j_call: TRBJ2-1; d_call: -; v_call: TRBV6-6; clone_size: -; cdr3_aa: CASSPDRTPYNEQFF; cdr3_nt: TGTGCCAGCAGTCCAGACAGAACTCCCTACAATGAGCAGTTCTTC
j_call: TRBJ1-5; d_call: TRBD1; v_call: TRBV19; clone_size: -; cdr3_aa: CASSAGTAFPQHF; cdr3_nt: TGTGCCAGTAGTGCCGGGACAGCTTTTCCCCAGCATTTT
j_call: TRBJ1-3; d_call: TRBD1; v_call: TRBV2; clone_size: -; cdr3_aa: CASSEGQGAGNTIYF; cdr3_nt: TGTGCCAGCAGTGAGGGGCAGGGGGCCGGAAACACCATATATTTT
j_call: TRBJ1-6; d_call: TRBD1; v_call: TRBV5-4; clone_size: few; cdr3_aa: CASSLGRGLTPLHF; cdr3_nt: TGTGCCAGCAGCTTGGGGAGGGGGCTAACACCCCTCCACTTT
j_call: TRBJ2-7; d_call: -; v_call: TRBV5-1; clone_size: -; cdr3_aa: CASSLYAGGYEQYF; cdr3_nt: TGCGCCAGCAGCTTGTATGCCGGGGGCTACGAGCAGTACTTC
j_call: TRBJ2-7; d_call: -; v_call: TRBV28; clone_size: -; cdr3_aa: CASSPLVGVRGEQYF; cdr3_nt: TGTGCCAGCAGTCCGCTGGTCGGGGTTCGGGGCGAGCAGTACTTC
j_call: TRBJ2-1; d_call: -; v_call: TRBV30; clone_size: -; cdr3_aa: CAWSDRNEQFF; cdr3_nt: TGTGCCTGGAGTGACAGGAATGAGCAGTTCTTC
j_call: TRBJ2-7; d_call: TRBD2; v_call: TRBV5-6; clone_size: -; cdr3_aa: CASSQGLGGLYEQYF; cdr3_nt: TGTGCCAGCAGCCAGGGACTAGGTGGGTTATACGAGCAGTACTTC
j_call: TRBJ1-3; d_call: -; v_call: TRBV6-1; clone_size: once; cdr3_aa: CASSERLSGNTIYF; cdr3_nt: TGTGCCAGCAGTGAGAGGCTCTCTGGAAACACCATATATTTT
j_call: TRBJ1-1; d_call: -; v_call: TRBV5-4; clone_size: -; cdr3_aa: CASSLAEGTEAFF; cdr3_nt: TGTGCCAGCAGCTTGGCCGAGGGGACTGAAGCTTTCTTT
j_call: TRBJ1-3; d_call: TRBD1; v_call: TRBV6-4; clone_size: -; cdr3_aa: CASSDSIATGDHGNTIYF; cdr3_nt: TGTGCCAGCAGTGACTCGATAGCCACAGGGGACCACGGAAACACCATATATTTT
j_call: TRBJ2-3; d_call: -; v_call: TRBV9; clone_size: -; cdr3_aa: CASSASGDTQYF; cdr3_nt: TGTGCCAGCAGCGCTTCAGGGGATACGCAGTATTTT
j_call: TRBJ2-7; d_call: -; v_call: TRBV19; clone_size: -; cdr3_aa: CASSPGRSSYEQYF; cdr3_nt: TGTGCCAGTAGCCCGGGACGGAGCTCCTACGAGCAGTACTTC
j_call: TRBJ1-1; d_call: TRBD1; v_call: TRBV11-2; clone_size: -; cdr3_aa: CASSFDRGPEAFF; cdr3_nt: TGTGCCAGCAGCTTCGACAGGGGGCCTGAAGCTTTCTTT
j_call: TRBJ1-2; d_call: -; v_call: TRBV10-2; clone_size: once; cdr3_aa: CASSEVGGFSGYTF; cdr3_nt: TGCGCCAGCAGTGAGGTGGGAGGCTTCTCTGGCTACACCTTC